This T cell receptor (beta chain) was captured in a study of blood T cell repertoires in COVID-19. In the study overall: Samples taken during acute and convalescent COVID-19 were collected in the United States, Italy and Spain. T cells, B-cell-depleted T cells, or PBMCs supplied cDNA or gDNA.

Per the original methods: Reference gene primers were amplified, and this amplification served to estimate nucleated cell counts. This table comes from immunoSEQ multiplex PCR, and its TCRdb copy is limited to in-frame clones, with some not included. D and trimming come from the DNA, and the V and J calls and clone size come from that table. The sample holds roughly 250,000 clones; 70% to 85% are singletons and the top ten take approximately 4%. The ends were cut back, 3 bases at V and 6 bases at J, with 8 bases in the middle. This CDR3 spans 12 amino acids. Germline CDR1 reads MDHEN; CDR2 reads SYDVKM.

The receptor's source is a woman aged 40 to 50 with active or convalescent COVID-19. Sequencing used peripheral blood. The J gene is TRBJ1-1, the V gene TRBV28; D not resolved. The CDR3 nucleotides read TGTGCCAGCAGTTTCGGTCGTCCTGAAGCTTTCTTT. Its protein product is CASSFGRPEAFF. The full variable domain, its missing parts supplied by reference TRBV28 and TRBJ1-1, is DVKVTQSSRYLVKRTGEKVFLECVQDMDHENMFWYRQDPGLGLRLIYFSYDVKMKEKGDIPEGYSVSREKKERFSLILESASTNQTSMYLCASSFGRPEAFFGQGTRLTVV.